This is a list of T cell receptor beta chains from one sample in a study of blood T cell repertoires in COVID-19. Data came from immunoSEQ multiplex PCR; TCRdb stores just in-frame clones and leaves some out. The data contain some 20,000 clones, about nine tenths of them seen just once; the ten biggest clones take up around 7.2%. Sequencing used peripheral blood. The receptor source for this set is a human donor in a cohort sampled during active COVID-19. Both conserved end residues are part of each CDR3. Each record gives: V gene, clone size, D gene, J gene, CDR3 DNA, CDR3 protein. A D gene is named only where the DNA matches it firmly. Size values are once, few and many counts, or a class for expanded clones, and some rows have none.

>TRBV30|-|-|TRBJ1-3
TGTGCCTGGAGTGTTGGGGGGATAGGAAACACCATATATTTT
CAWSVGGIGNTIYF
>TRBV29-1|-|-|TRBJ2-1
TGCAGCGTTGCCGTCGGGAGCTCCTACAATGAGCAGTTCTTC
CSVAVGSSYNEQFF
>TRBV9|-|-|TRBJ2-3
TGTGCCAGCAGCGTAGGGCTCCTAGATCGACATACGCAGTATTTT
CASSVGLLDRHTQYF
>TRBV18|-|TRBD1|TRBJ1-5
TGTGCCAGCTCACGGGGGACAGGTCTAAATCAGCCCCAGCATTTT
CASSRGTGLNQPQHF
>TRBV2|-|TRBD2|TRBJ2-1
TGTGCCAGCAGGCCAGGAAGCGGGAGGAGTTCGTACAATGAGCAGTTCTTC
CASRPGSGRSSYNEQFF
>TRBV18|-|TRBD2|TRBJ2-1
TGTGCCAGCTCACCAGGGATAGCGGGCCACAATGAGCAGTTCTTC
CASSPGIAGHNEQFF
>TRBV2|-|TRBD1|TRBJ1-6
TGTGCCAGCAGTGGACAGGGGCTTAATTCACCCCTCCACTTT
CASSGQGLNSPLHF
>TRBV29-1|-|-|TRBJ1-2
TGCAGCGTCATGGGCGATACCGGCTACACCTTC
CSVMGDTGYTF
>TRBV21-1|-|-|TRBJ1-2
TGTGCCAGCAGCAAAGGGGGGAGGTCTACCTTC
CASSKGGRSTF
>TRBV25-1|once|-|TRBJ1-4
TGTGCCAGCAGTGATTCCGCTTTGAGATTTGCAACTAATGAAAAACTGTTTTTT
CASSDSALRFATNEKLFF
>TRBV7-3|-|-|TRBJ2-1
TGTGCCAGCAGCCCCCGTGCAGGGGCGGATGAGCAGTTCTTC
CASSPRAGADEQFF
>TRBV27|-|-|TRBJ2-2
TGTGCCAGCCTCTCCAGGGAGGGGGCCGGGGAGCTGTTTTTT
CASLSREGAGELFF
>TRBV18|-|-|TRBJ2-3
TGTGCCAGCTCACCTAACGGGGTCGGCACAGATACGCAGTATTTT
CASSPNGVGTDTQYF
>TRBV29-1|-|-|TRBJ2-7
TGCAGCGTTGAAGATGGGGTGAGGGACGAGCAGTACTTC
CSVEDGVRDEQYF
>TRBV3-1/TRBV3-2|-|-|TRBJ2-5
TGTGCCAGCAGCCAAGCCGAGACAATGTACCAAGAGACCCAGTACTTC
CASSQAETMYQETQYF
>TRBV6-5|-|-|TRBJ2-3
TGTGCCAGCGGAGGGCCCCATCGAGATACGCAGTATTTT
CASGGPHRDTQYF
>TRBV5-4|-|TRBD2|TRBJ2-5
TGTGCCAGCAGCTGGACTAGCCAAGAGACCCAGTACTTC
CASSWTSQETQYF
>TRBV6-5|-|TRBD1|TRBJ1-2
TGTGCCAGCAGGGAGACAGGGGGGTTCTATGGCTACACCTTC
CASRETGGFYGYTF
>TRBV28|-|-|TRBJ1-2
TGTGCCAGCAGTACGGTCGGCGGACGGAGGAACTATGGCTACACCTTC
CASSTVGGRRNYGYTF
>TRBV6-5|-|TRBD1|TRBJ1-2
TGTGCCAGCAGCAGCGGGACAGGGGCCGGCTACACCTTC
CASSSGTGAGYTF
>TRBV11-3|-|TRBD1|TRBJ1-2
TGTGCCAGTGGGGACAGGGGCAACATTTATGATGGCTACACCTTC
CASGDRGNIYDGYTF
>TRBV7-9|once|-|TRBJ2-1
TGTGCCAGCAGCTATTGGGGGCTATTGCCCAATGAGCAGTTCTTC
CASSYWGLLPNEQFF